The entry below describes one T cell receptor beta chain. Its cognate antigen is unknown. Authors of the study amplified TCR beta CDR3 regions from RNA transcripts. First-round RT-PCR with HTBI primers amplified the TCR CDR3 region. A single record per CDR3 protein comes from TCRdb applying MiXCR to the multiplex PCR reads. The sample has roughly 630,000 distinct CDR3 sequences, around a sixth seen once. This sample stems from a study of T cells in Graves' hyperthyroidism and ophthalmopathy. The study left out patients who had uncontrolled infection, other autoimmune disease, pregnancy or lactation. Study-wide points: Ophthalmopathy could be told apart from stable hyperthyroidism with a 13 V-J model.

The V end lost 1 base, the J end lost 6 bases, and 13 bases lay between the germline ends. Germline V gives CDR1 LNHDA, CDR2 SQIVND (reference sequence). This CDR3 region has 14 residues. This sequence joins TRBV19 and TRBJ2-7; D may be TRBD1 (6 bases). The sample was blood. The sequence was obtained from a woman in her twenties or thirties with Graves' hyperthyroidism. Here the CDR3 DNA reads TGTGCCAGTAGTATAGTCCCGACAGGAAGCGAGCAGTACTTC. Protein product: CASSIVPTGSEQYF.